This T cell receptor beta chain was captured by sequencing in a study of OX40 agonist ivuxolimab in advanced cancers. Whole-study results and caveats: Some of the lowest clonal expansion was seen in partial responders at 0.1-3.0 mg/kg. It was also the case that some nonresponders had low normalized T-cell clonal expansion.

This table comes from immunoSEQ multiplex PCR, and its TCRdb copy is limited to in-frame clones, with some not included. The sample lists 80,000 to 130,000 clones, about nine tenths occurring once. A remark on this clone: Its antigen remains unidentified.

The V and J ends lost 5 bases and 9 bases respectively, with 20 bases between them. Per the germline V gene, CDR1 is SGHTA and CDR2 is FQGNSA. The CDR3 has 15 residues. V usage is TRBV7-2 and J usage is TRBJ2-1; unclear D gene. This specimen consisted of CD4+ or CD8+ T cells sorted from blood, obtained in a trial of the OX40 agonist ivuxolimab. The source is an adult with an advanced solid tumor such as melanoma, head and neck, liver or kidney cancer. In DNA, the CDR3 is TGTGCCAGCAGCACAAGGGTAGGCCCGTCCACTGAGCAGTTCTTC. Amino acid sequence: CASSTRVGPSTEQFF.